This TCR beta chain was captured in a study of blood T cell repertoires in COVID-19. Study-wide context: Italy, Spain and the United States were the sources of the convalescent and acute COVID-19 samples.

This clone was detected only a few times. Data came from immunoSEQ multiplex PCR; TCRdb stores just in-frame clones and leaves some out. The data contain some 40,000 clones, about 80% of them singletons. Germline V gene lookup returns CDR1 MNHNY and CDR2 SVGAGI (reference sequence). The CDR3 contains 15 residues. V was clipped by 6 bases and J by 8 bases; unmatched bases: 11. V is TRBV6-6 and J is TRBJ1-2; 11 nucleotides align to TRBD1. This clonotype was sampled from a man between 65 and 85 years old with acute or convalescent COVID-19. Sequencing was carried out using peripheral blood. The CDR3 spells CASRETGTGGKGYTF. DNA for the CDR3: TGTGCCAGCAGAGAAACCGGGACAGGGGGAAAGGGCTACACCTTC.